The 16 T cell receptor beta chains below come from one sample, sequenced in a study of blood T cell repertoires in COVID-19 (dated by TCRdb to about 2020). Library method: the immunoSEQ multiplex PCR assay. TCRdb stores this immuneACCESS table with in-frame sequences only. Part of the clones is absent; in the studies checked, under half of the shortfall reflects unresolved V genes, and no reason is known for the rest. The sample data list approximately 220,000 clones, and around 87% of these were observed just once. The ten largest clones take up 3% of the sample. Material: peripheral blood. These receptors were obtained from a man aged 60 to 75 with acute or convalescent COVID-19.

V gene TRBV29-1 combines with J gene TRBJ2-7, with unresolved D. The germline V and J ends were trimmed by 2 bases and 3 bases, with 8 bases remaining between them. CDR3 length: 12 amino acids. Per the germline V gene, CDR1 is SQVTM and CDR2 is ANQGSEA. CDR3 region: CSVENSFYEQYF. Here the CDR3 DNA reads TGCAGCGTTGAAAACAGCTTCTACGAGCAGTACTTC.

The chain employs TRBV7-9 and TRBJ1-1, with D perhaps TRBD1 (5 bases). The CDR3 sequence is 14 residues long. The germline gives CDR1 SEHNR, CDR2 FQNEAQ (reference sequence). V was trimmed by 5 bases and J by 5 bases, leaving 15 bases between them. The DNA for the CDR3 is TGTGCCAGCAGCCCCCGGGGAGGGGAGACTGAAGCTTTCTTT. Translating it yields CASSPRGGETEAFF.

The chain couples TRBV6-5 to TRBJ2-3; 7 nucleotides match TRBD2. The germline gives CDR1 MNHEY, CDR2 SVGAGI. With V trimmed by 3 bases and J by 4 bases, 4 bases remained unmatched. The CDR3 has 14 amino acids. The CDR3 DNA reads TGTGCCAGCAGTTATTGGGGGGGGGCAGATACGCAGTATTTT. This gives the protein CASSYWGGADTQYF.

This clone was picked up one time. The chain joins TRBV18 to TRBJ1-3, with TRBD1 as a possible D gene (5 bases). The CDR3 covers 19 residues. With 3 bases removed from V and 0 bases from J, the gap between germline ends came to 21 bases. Germline assignment: CDR1 KGHSH and CDR2 LQKENI. The CDR3, as DNA: TGTGCCAGCTCACCCACCTACAGGCTTACCCCTTCCTCTGGAAACACCATATATTTT. This sequence encodes CASSPTYRLTPSSGNTIYF.

V and J are TRBV4-3 and TRBJ2-7; no reliable D call. CDR1 LGHNA and CDR2 YSLEER come from the germline V gene. This CDR3 has 14 residues. Trimming removed 0 bases from V and 9 bases from J, with 15 bases in between. CDR3 residues: CASSQDFETQWQYF. The DNA of the CDR3 is TGCGCCAGCAGCCAAGATTTCGAGACACAGTGGCAGTACTTC.

The genes are TRBV2 and TRBJ1-1, with D possibly TRBD1 on 5 matching bases. V was shortened by 4 bases and J by 1 base, with 7 bases between the two germline ends. From germline, CDR1 is SNHLY and CDR2 FYNNEI. CDR3 length: 13 residues. CDR3 residues: CASSGTRNTEAFF. CDR3 bases: TGTGCCAGCAGTGGGACAAGGAACACTGAAGCTTTCTTT. Full variable domain (remainder filled in from reference TRBV2 and TRBJ1-1): EPEVTQTPSHQVTQMGQEVILRCVPISNHLYFYWYRQILGQKVEFLVSFYNNEISEKSEIFDDQFSVERPDGSNFTLKIRSTKLEDSAMYFCASSGTRNTEAFFGQGTRLTVV.

The chain links TRBV4-2 to TRBJ2-7, with 7 positions matching TRBD1. Germline CDR1 and CDR2: LGHNA and YNFKEQ. J was trimmed by 0 bases and V by 4 bases; bases with no gene match: 9. This CDR3 region has 16 residues. The CDR3 DNA reads as TGTGCCAGCAGCCCGAAAACCTCAGGGGGCTCCTACGAGCAGTACTTC. Residues: CASSPKTSGGSYEQYF.

The V gene is TRBV4-1, the J gene TRBJ1-5, with D unresolved. Germline CDR1 is MGHRA and CDR2 is YSYEKL. This CDR3 has 14 amino acids. Trimming removed 3 bases from V and 4 bases from J, with 10 bases in between. The CDR3 reads CASSQPGPNQPQHF. CDR3 nucleotides: TGCGCCAGCAGCCAGCCGGGTCCTAATCAGCCCCAGCATTTT.

This chain connects TRBV7-7 to TRBJ2-2, with 9 bases matching TRBD1. The CDR3 extends over 16 amino acids. From germline, CDR1 is SSHAT and CDR2 FNYEAQ (reference sequence). The junction had 8 bases not matched to a gene; V was cut back by 1 base and J by 8 bases. Written as DNA, the CDR3 is TGTGCCAGCAGCTTAGGGACAGGGGTCCCCAAGGGGGAGCTGTTTTTT. Translation gives CASSLGTGVPKGELFF.

This clone has more than one count but fewer than ten. This chain connects TRBV10-1 to TRBJ2-5, with D unresolved. The CDR3 sequence is 13 residues long. CDR1 and CDR2 (germline): WNHNN, SYGVQD (reference sequence). The V end lost 2 bases, the J end lost 4 bases, and 8 bases lay between the germline ends. The CDR3 DNA is TGCGCCAGCAGTGAGGGGCTCCCAGAGACCCAGTACTTC. Its translation is CASSEGLPETQYF.

J is TRBJ1-2 and V is TRBV6-5, with TRBD1 identical over 10 bases. Trimming removed 7 bases from V and 4 bases from J; junction bases left unmatched: 9. The CDR3 spans 15 residues. Germline V CDR1 and CDR2: MNHEY, SVGAGI. CDR3 region: CASKTGQGEGYGYTF. CDR3 nucleotide sequence: TGTGCCAGCAAAACCGGACAGGGGGAGGGCTATGGCTACACCTTC.

The chain is built from TRBV6-5 and TRBJ2-3; no reliable D call. V lost 0 bases, J lost 5 bases, and 12 bases lay in between. The length of the CDR3 is 15 residues. Germline loops: CDR1 MNHEY, CDR2 SVGAGI. CDR3 in amino acids: CASSYSGLPGDTQYF. In nucleotides, the CDR3 is TGTGCCAGCAGTTACTCGGGCCTACCCGGAGATACGCAGTATTTT.

The V call is TRBV5-4, the J call TRBJ2-2; D is unclear. Trimming removed 0 bases at V and 4 bases at J, with 10 bases between. This CDR3 has 15 residues. The germline CDR1 and CDR2 sequences are SGHNT and YYREEE (reference sequence). CDR3 protein: CASSLVGAGTGELFF. In DNA, the CDR3 is TGTGCCAGCAGCTTGGTCGGCGCAGGCACCGGGGAGCTGTTTTTT.

This clone was picked up one time. The chain links TRBV5-5 to TRBJ2-5, with 7 bases identical to TRBD2. CDR1 and CDR2 (germline): SGHKS, YYEKEE (reference sequence). CDR3 size: 14 residues. V lost 2 bases, J lost 3 bases, and 4 bases stayed unmatched. The CDR3 bases are TGTGCCAGCAGCTTACTCGGGACTAAAGAGACCCAGTACTTC. The encoded protein is CASSLLGTKETQYF.

V and J are TRBV7-8 and TRBJ2-7; TRBD1 matches at 8 bases. Germline assignment: CDR1 SGHVS and CDR2 FQNEAQ. Trimming at V came to 5 bases and at J to 2 bases, leaving 2 bases not matched to a gene. There are 13 residues in the CDR3. The CDR3 sequence: CASSRTGTYEQYF. For the CDR3, the DNA is TGTGCCAGCAGCCGGACAGGGACCTACGAGCAGTACTTC.

This clone has just one count. The CDR3 DNA sequence: TGTGCCAGCAGAGTCGACAGGGTAGCCTACGAGCAGTACTTC. Residues: CASRVDRVAYEQYF. The chain links TRBV6-5 to TRBJ2-7; 7 bases map to TRBD1. The V gene's germline CDR1 is MNHEY and CDR2 SVGAGI. The CDR3 loop spans 14 amino acids. Trimming took 6 bases from V and 2 from J; bases not matched to a gene: 7.